A single sample gave rise to the 5 T cell receptor beta chains below, sequenced in a study of T cell repertoires in cytomegalovirus infection. TCRdb fed the reads into MiXCR, producing one record per CDR3 protein. The sample includes about 47,000 distinct CDR3 sequences, about a fifth of them seen just once. No cognate antigen is known for these TCRs. The sample here was CD8+ T cells from cultured PBMCs, taken from culture after CMV antigen stimulation. The source of these receptors is a human donor in good health (CMV status not recorded). Some clones in this sample may be carry-over from other donors' samples.

On this clonotype itself: With a much larger clone just one base away, this may be a read error. The rearrangement joins TRBV18 to TRBJ1-5; D perhaps matches TRBD1 (6 bases). Gene TRBJ2-3 matches the end of the DNA better, so the J call may be wrong. Germline lookup yields CDR1 KGHSH and CDR2 LQKENI. The CDR3 spans 13 residues. The CDR3 sequence: CASSGTGQQPQYF. The CDR3 DNA reads as TGTGCCAGCTCAGGAACAGGGCAGCAGCCCCAGTATTTT.

This clonotype came up many times. For the CDR3, the DNA is TGTGCCAGTAGTATTTCGCAGGGCTCGGTTATCAACACCGGGGAGCTGTTTTTT. Protein product: CASSISQGSVINTGELFF. This chain links TRBV19 with TRBJ2-2, with D perhaps matching TRBD1 (5 bases). V gave up 3 bases and J gave up 2 bases, with 19 bases separating them. Germline V CDR1 and CDR2: LNHDA, SQIVND (reference sequence). There are 18 residues in the CDR3.

This clonotype was seen many times. The chain couples TRBV7-2 to TRBJ1-1; a weak D match, TRBD1 (6 bases). V was cut by 3 bases and J by 2 bases, with 13 bases left in between. CDR3 length: 15 residues. CDR1 and CDR2 from the germline V gene are SGHTA and FQGNSA. CDR3 in amino acids: CASSFNGQPNTEAFF. The CDR3 nucleotides are TGTGCCAGCAGCTTTAACGGACAGCCAAACACTGAAGCTTTCTTT.

This clonotype occurred once. The chain links TRBV11-3 to TRBJ2-4; 8 nucleotides line up with TRBD1. This CDR3 contains 16 residues. V dropped 2 bases and J dropped 7; count of bases not matched to a gene: 10. Germline V gene lookup returns CDR1 SGHNT and CDR2 YENEEA. The chain's CDR3 is CASSLQAGGGRNIQYF. The DNA for the CDR3 is TGTGCCAGCAGCTTACAAGCAGGGGGCGGTAGGAACATTCAGTACTTC.

The V and J genes are TRBV11-2 and TRBJ1-1; D is possibly TRBD1 (5 bases). V was cut by 1 base and J by 6 bases, with 18 bases left in between. Germline V CDR1 and CDR2: SGHAT, FQNNGV. The CDR3 is made up of 16 amino acids. Here the CDR3 DNA reads TGTGCCAGCAGCTTAGTGTCGGGGCGTCCCAGTTCTGAAGCTTTCTTT. Translation gives CASSLVSGRPSSEAFF.